One and the same sample provided the 18 T cell receptor beta chains below, sequenced in a study of CD8 T cells in Susac syndrome. Random hexamers were used to reverse transcribe the RNA input (about 0.45 to 1 ug). One entry per CDR3 protein results from TCRdb running MiXCR on the immunoSEQ multiplex PCR reads. Seen here are roughly 150,000 distinct CDR3 sequences, approximately 94% observed once, and the top ten hold around 0.08%. Sequencing was carried out using CD4+ T cells from PBMCs. The receptors originated from a human donor with Susac syndrome.

This chain connects TRBV6-6 to TRBJ2-1, with 7 bases matching TRBD1. This CDR3 spans 15 amino acids. V shed 4 bases and J 8 bases; nucleotides not matched to a gene: 11. Germline CDR1 reads MNHNY; CDR2 reads SVGAGI (reference sequence). CDR3 sequence (DNA): TGTGCCAGCAGTTCCAGGAATAGGGGGCGAGATGAGCAGTTCTTC. Encoded protein: CASSSRNRGRDEQFF.

The V and J genes are TRBV20-1 and TRBJ2-1; no reliable D call. V was pared by 2 bases and J by 7 bases, with 18 bases between. Germline CDR1 reads DFQATT; CDR2 reads SNEGSKA (reference sequence). The CDR3 has 15 amino acids. The CDR3 region is CSARYATSGINEQFF. The CDR3 region has the DNA TGCAGTGCTAGATACGCTACGTCTGGAATTAATGAGCAGTTCTTC.

The chain has TRBV20-1 and TRBJ2-3; D perhaps matches TRBD2 (9 bases). The CDR3 runs to 16 residues. V gave up 2 bases and J gave up 5 bases, with 20 bases separating them. Germline V CDR1 and CDR2: DFQATT, SNEGSKA (reference sequence). The CDR3: CSARQIAGGTGDTQYF. The CDR3 bases are TGCAGTGCTAGACAGATTGCGGGGGGGACAGGAGATACGCAGTATTTT.

The V gene is TRBV27, the J gene TRBJ2-7, with TRBD1 matching 7 bases. V lost 3 bases and J lost 6; bases outside the gene matches: 5. This CDR3 has 13 residues. The germline gives CDR1 MNHEY, CDR2 SMNVEV (reference sequence). The chain's CDR3 is CASSLNRGPEQYF. CDR3 nucleotide sequence: TGTGCCAGCAGTTTGAACAGGGGTCCCGAGCAGTACTTC.

This sequence joins TRBV27 and TRBJ1-5, with no clear D. The CDR3 spans 12 residues. V gave up 7 bases and J gave up 5 bases, with 9 bases separating them. The germline V gene has CDR1 MNHEY and CDR2 SMNVEV (reference sequence). DNA for the CDR3: TGTGCCAGCAAAGGCGTCGATCAGCCCCAGCATTTT. Its translation: CASKGVDQPQHF.

The chain recombines TRBV18 with TRBJ1-1; the D gene is possibly TRBD1 (6 bases). Germline-derived CDR1 and CDR2 are KGHSH and LQKENI. Trimming took 5 bases from V and 4 from J, leaving 11 bases between them. The CDR3 has 13 amino acids. CDR3 region: CASSTGLSTEAFF. Here the CDR3 DNA reads TGTGCCAGCTCAACAGGGTTGAGCACTGAAGCTTTCTTT.

The V and J genes are TRBV29-1 and TRBJ2-3; the D gene is possibly TRBD2 (7 bases). CDR3 length: 13 amino acids. The V end was cut by 7 bases, the J end by 2 bases, with 13 bases between. Germline V gene lookup returns CDR1 SQVTM and CDR2 ANQGSEA. The CDR3 sequence is CSGRGQYTDTQYF. In nucleotides, the CDR3 is TGCAGCGGGCGGGGGCAGTACACAGATACGCAGTATTTT.

The chain employs TRBV29-1 and TRBJ1-2; D may be TRBD1 (5 bases). Trimming took off 4 bases at V and 3 bases at J, with 9 bases between the two ends. This CDR3 has 12 amino acids. The germline CDR1 and CDR2 sequences are SQVTM and ANQGSEA. CDR3 amino acids: CSVGGNHYGYTF. The CDR3, as DNA: TGCAGCGTTGGGGGCAACCACTATGGCTACACCTTC.

The chain joins TRBV23-1 to TRBJ1-1; D might be TRBD1 (5 bases). TRBV23-1 is an ORF for which the function is uncertain. The CDR3 spans 12 residues. Deletions cut 11 bases from V and 4 bases from J, with 14 bases between. The CDR3 sequence: CAGWDWTTEAFF. The CDR3 DNA reads TGCGCCGGCTGGGACTGGACCACTGAAGCTTTCTTT.

The J gene is TRBJ1-2, the V gene TRBV20-1; 9 nucleotides agree with TRBD1. The CDR3 covers 13 residues. The V gene's germline CDR1 is DFQATT and CDR2 SNEGSKA (reference sequence). The V segment lost 3 bases and the J segment 6 bases; nucleotides outside the gene matches: 5. CDR3 sequence: CSASGTGSDGYTF. The CDR3, as DNA: TGCAGTGCTAGCGGGACAGGGAGCGATGGCTACACCTTC.

The rearrangement joins TRBV20-1 to TRBJ2-5; 7 bases map to TRBD2. The V gene's germline CDR1 is DFQATT and CDR2 SNEGSKA (reference sequence). V trimming: 0 bases; J trimming: 4 bases; junction bases outside the gene matches: 5. This CDR3 is built from 14 residues. The CDR3 is CSARDLGGRETQYF. CDR3 in DNA: TGCAGTGCTAGAGATCTGGGGGGGAGAGAGACCCAGTACTTC.

For the CDR3, the DNA is TGTGCCAGCAGGGCTAACCCAGGCAATGAGCAGTTCTTC. It yields the protein CASRANPGNEQFF. This rearrangement joins TRBV12-3 or TRBV12-4 to TRBJ2-1, with D hard to call. The V gene lost 6 bases and the J gene lost 6 bases, with 12 bases spanning the gap. The CDR3 runs to 13 residues.

The V gene is TRBV20-1, the J gene TRBJ2-1; the D gene is possibly TRBD2 (5 bases). CDR3 size: 15 residues. V was shortened by 2 bases and J by 3 bases, with 14 bases between the two germline ends. Germline V CDR1 and CDR2: DFQATT, SNEGSKA (reference sequence). The CDR3 region is CSARSSLAGYNEQFF. CDR3 nucleotides: TGCAGTGCTAGATCGTCCCTAGCCGGCTACAATGAGCAGTTCTTC.

This sequence joins TRBV6-1 and TRBJ2-2, with D tentatively TRBD1 (5 bases). With 3 bases removed from V and 4 bases from J, the gap between germline ends came to 12 bases. CDR1 and CDR2 from the germline V gene are MNHNS and SASEGT. This CDR3 region has 15 residues. The CDR3 DNA follows: TGTGCCAGCAGTGAGACAGTAATGATCACCGGGGAGCTGTTTTTT. As protein: CASSETVMITGELFF.

This chain joins TRBV14 and TRBJ2-5, with 8 bases lining up with TRBD2. Trimming removed 4 bases from V and 4 bases from J; junction bases left unmatched: 8. Germline CDR1 reads SGHDN; CDR2 reads FVKESK. The CDR3 has 15 amino acids. In nucleotides, the CDR3 is TGTGCCAGCAGCCGAGGGTTAGCGGGAACAGAGACCCAGTACTTC. Its protein is CASSRGLAGTETQYF.

The chain couples TRBV29-1 to TRBJ1-3; D is unclear. This CDR3 is built from 12 residues. Germline V gives CDR1 SQVTM, CDR2 ANQGSEA. V lost 8 bases, J lost 1 base, and 9 bases lay in between. CDR3 region: CSYLGSGNTIYF. As DNA, the CDR3 is TGCAGCTATCTGGGTTCTGGAAACACCATATATTTT.

This clonotype has only one observation. This sequence joins TRBV6-5 and TRBJ2-6; D is unclear. Germline loops: CDR1 MNHEY, CDR2 SVGAGI. The ends were cut back, 1 base at V and 0 bases at J, with 7 bases in the middle. The CDR3 loop spans 16 amino acids. The CDR3 here is CASSYFGSSGANVLTF. The CDR3 DNA follows: TGTGCCAGCAGTTACTTCGGCAGCTCTGGGGCCAACGTCCTGACTTTC.

The chain combines TRBV20-1 with TRBJ1-1; no clear D gene. This CDR3 contains 13 residues. Germline V gene data show CDR1 as DFQATT and CDR2 as SNEGSKA (reference sequence). V lost 7 bases to trimming and J lost 2 bases, with 14 bases between them. In DNA, the CDR3 is TGCAGTGTCACCACGGGCGGAAACACTGAAGCTTTCTTT. Protein sequence: CSVTTGGNTEAFF.